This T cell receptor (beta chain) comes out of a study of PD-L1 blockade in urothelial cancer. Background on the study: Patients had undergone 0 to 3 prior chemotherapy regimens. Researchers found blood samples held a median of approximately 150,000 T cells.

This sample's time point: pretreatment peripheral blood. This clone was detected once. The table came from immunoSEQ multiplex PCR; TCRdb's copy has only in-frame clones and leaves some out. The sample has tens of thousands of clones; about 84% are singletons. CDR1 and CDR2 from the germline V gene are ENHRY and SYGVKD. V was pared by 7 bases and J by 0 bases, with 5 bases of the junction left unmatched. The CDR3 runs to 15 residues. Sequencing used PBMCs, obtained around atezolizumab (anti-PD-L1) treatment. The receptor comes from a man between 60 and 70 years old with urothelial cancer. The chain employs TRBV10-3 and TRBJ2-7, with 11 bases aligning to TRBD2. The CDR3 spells CAITPSGGSSYEQYF. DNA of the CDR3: TGTGCCATCACCCCTAGCGGGGGGAGCTCCTACGAGCAGTACTTC.